The source of this T cell receptor beta chain is a study of neurological immune-mediated disorders. Germline CDR1 and CDR2: SGHDT and YYEEEE. This CDR3 is built from 16 residues. V dropped 0 bases and J dropped 0 bases, with 9 bases sitting between them. This clonotype was recorded at least ten times. A 10-nucleotide random UMI tagged transcripts in template-switch 5'RACE cDNA synthesis. MiXCR, run by TCRdb on the 5' RACE reads, gives a single entry per CDR3 protein. The table includes over 45,000 distinct CDR3 sequences, about 3.7% detected once. The receptor's source is a man aged 40-55 years with multiple sclerosis. V is TRBV5-6 and J is TRBJ1-4; D is unresolved. Sequenced sample: PBMCs. DNA of the CDR3: TGTGCCAGCAGCTTGGCCGGCGGATCAACTAATGAAAAACTGTTTTTT. The encoded protein is CASSLAGGSTNEKLFF.